These 18 T cell receptor beta chains came from one sample sequenced in a study of CD8 T cells in Susac syndrome. Reverse transcription of 0.5 to 1 ug RNA was performed with random hexamers. One entry per CDR3 protein, called by TCRdb with MiXCR from the immunoSEQ multiplex PCR reads. The sample records some 130,000 distinct CDR3 sequences, around 85% being singletons. Material: CD8+ T cells from PBMCs. All receptors derive from a human donor with multiple sclerosis.

This chain joins TRBV12-3 or TRBV12-4 and TRBJ2-2; no clear D gene. The CDR3 has 18 amino acids. V was cut by 8 bases and J by 5 bases, with 27 bases left in between. CDR3 loop: CASLNYRPGVKYTGELFF. The CDR3 bases are TGTGCCAGCCTCAACTACCGCCCTGGGGTTAAGTATACCGGGGAGCTGTTTTTT.

This clonotype was observed a single time. The V call is TRBV12-3 or TRBV12-4, the J call TRBJ2-2, with D maybe TRBD2 (7 bases). CDR3 size: 16 residues. Trimming took 3 bases from V and 1 from J, leaving 12 bases between them. The CDR3 nucleotides are TGTGCCAGCAGTTTCCCCGGGGGGCTGAACACCGGGGAGCTGTTTTTT. Amino acid sequence: CASSFPGGLNTGELFF.

V and J are TRBV15 and TRBJ2-7, with D unclear. From germline, CDR1 is LNHNV and CDR2 YYDKDF (reference sequence). V lost 0 bases, J lost 3 bases, and 12 bases lay in between. CDR3 size: 15 residues. The CDR3: CATSRDRGRRYEQYV. The CDR3 bases are TGTGCCACCAGCAGAGATAGAGGCAGGCGCTACGAGCAGTACGTC.

The CDR3 protein is CASGDRGEGTFF. CDR3 bases: TGTGCCAGCGGGGACAGGGGAGAGGGAACTTTCTTT. The V gene is TRBV19, the J gene TRBJ1-1; 10 nucleotides align to TRBD1. V lost 9 bases and J lost 12; bases outside the gene matches: 10. In germline, CDR1 is LNHDA, CDR2 SQIVND (reference sequence). This CDR3 comprises 12 residues.

CDR3 in DNA: TGTGCCAGCAGCGATAAGTCCTACGAGCAGTACTTC. Translated: CASSDKSYEQYF. The rearrangement joins TRBV11-2 to TRBJ2-7, with unresolved D. The CDR3 extends over 12 amino acids. V lost 5 bases, J lost 1 base, and 6 bases lay in between. Looked up from germline, CDR1 is SGHAT and CDR2 is FQNNGV.

Written as DNA, the CDR3 is TGCAGTGCTAGAGAGCGGAGGAGGGCCTCCTACAATGAGCAGTTCTTC. It specifies CSARERRRASYNEQFF. This chain connects TRBV20-1 to TRBJ2-1; D might be TRBD2 (6 bases). The germline gives CDR1 DFQATT, CDR2 SNEGSKA (reference sequence). V was shortened by 0 bases and J by 0 bases, with 12 bases between the two germline ends. The CDR3 length is 16 residues.

The chain joins TRBV2 to TRBJ2-3; no firm D call. V dropped 2 bases and J dropped 6 bases, with 15 bases sitting between them. Germline CDR1 is SNHLY and CDR2 is FYNNEI. The CDR3 contains 15 residues. The CDR3 DNA sequence: TGTGCCAGCAGTGAATGGGTGCAGCTGGGGGATACGCAGTATTTT. Encoded protein: CASSEWVQLGDTQYF. The variable domain in full, with the rest retrieved from reference TRBV2 and TRBJ2-3, is EPEVTQTPSHQVTQMGQEVILRCVPISNHLYFYWYRQILGQKVEFLVSFYNNEISEKSEIFDDQFSVERPDGSNFTLKIRSTKLEDSAMYFCASSEWVQLGDTQYFGPGTRLTVL.

The CDR3 DNA sequence: TGTGCCAGCAGCTGGAGCACTAGCTACGAGCAGTACGTC. It specifies CASSWSTSYEQYV. The rearrangement joins TRBV7-2 to TRBJ2-7; D may be TRBD2 (5 bases). V was clipped by 4 bases and J by 3 bases, with 10 bases between them. CDR1 and CDR2 from the germline V gene are SGHTA and FQGNSA. This CDR3 spans 13 amino acids.

This sequence joins TRBV19 and TRBJ2-1; D gene unclear. V dropped 3 bases and J dropped 5 bases, with 8 bases sitting between them. From germline, CDR1 is LNHDA and CDR2 SQIVND (reference sequence). The CDR3 spans 13 residues. The CDR3 reads CASSMGGHNEQFF. The CDR3 DNA is TGTGCCAGTAGTATGGGCGGACACAATGAGCAGTTCTTC. Using reference TRBV19 and TRBJ2-1 for the parts outside the CDR3, the full variable domain is DGGITQSPKYLFRKEGQNVTLSCEQNLNHDAMYWYRQDPGQGLRLIYYSQIVNDFQKGDIAEGYSVSREKKESFPLTVTSAQKNPTAFYLCASSMGGHNEQFFGPGTRLTVL.

This chain uses TRBV27 with TRBJ2-3, with D unresolved. Trimming pared 0 bases from V and 5 bases from J, leaving 3 bases between. Germline V gives CDR1 MNHEY, CDR2 SMNVEV (reference sequence). CDR3 length: 12 amino acids. CDR3 bases: TGTGCCAGCAGTTTATCAAAAGATACGCAGTATTTT. It encodes CASSLSKDTQYF.

This chain joins TRBV2 and TRBJ2-3, with 9 nucleotides matching TRBD1. From germline, CDR1 is SNHLY and CDR2 FYNNEI. The trim removed 3 bases at V and 6 bases at J, leaving 7 bases unmatched. The CDR3 has 15 amino acids. CDR3 nucleotide sequence: TGTGCCAGCAGTGAGGGACAGGGCGGAGTGGATACGCAGTATTTT. It encodes CASSEGQGGVDTQYF.

The J gene is TRBJ1-2, the V gene TRBV7-9; D remains unclear. Germline V gene data show CDR1 as SEHNR and CDR2 as FQNEAQ (reference sequence). V was pared by 2 bases and J by 0 bases, with 13 bases between. This CDR3 contains 16 residues. The CDR3 DNA sequence: TGTGCCAGCAGCTTACCCCTGGAGGCGGCTAACTATGGCTACACCTTC. Translated, it gives CASSLPLEAANYGYTF.

This chain uses TRBV19 with TRBJ2-5, with 7 bases identical to TRBD2. Germline V gene lookup returns CDR1 LNHDA and CDR2 SQIVND (reference sequence). V shed 5 bases, J shed 2 bases, and the junction held 8 bases outside the gene matches. The CDR3 totals 15 residues. CDR3 amino acids: CASSWASGPQETQYF. The CDR3 DNA is TGTGCCAGTAGTTGGGCTAGCGGACCACAAGAGACCCAGTACTTC.

This clonotype was seen a single time. The chain couples TRBV18 to TRBJ2-7; no reliable D call. This CDR3 has 15 residues. CDR1 is KGHSH and CDR2 is LQKENI in the germline V gene. Trimming cost V 0 bases and J 3 bases, with 12 bases left between them. The CDR3 nucleotides are TGTGCCAGCTCACCACCGTGGGGAAAGAACTACGAGCAGTACTTC. Amino acid sequence: CASSPPWGKNYEQYF.

The rearrangement joins TRBV5-1 to TRBJ2-1; 8 bases fit TRBD2. CDR3 length equals 17 residues. Germline lookup yields CDR1 SGHRS and CDR2 YFSETQ. V was clipped by 4 bases and J by 8 bases; unmatched bases: 17. DNA for the CDR3: TGCGCCAGCAGCGACTTAGAGCGGGAGCGGGCAAATGATGAGCAGTTCTTC. Protein: CASSDLERERANDEQFF.

V gene TRBV12-5 combines with J gene TRBJ1-1, with D possibly matching TRBD1 (6 bases). The length of the CDR3 is 17 residues. V was trimmed by 0 bases and J by 1 base, leaving 15 bases between them. The germline V gene has CDR1 LGHNT and CDR2 FRNRAP. CDR3 coding DNA: TGTGCTAGTGGTTTGGTCGTTCCGAGGGGGGGGAACACTGAAGCTTTCTTT. It codes for CASGLVVPRGGNTEAFF.

The V call is TRBV28, the J call TRBJ1-5; D is undetermined. The CDR3 is 15 amino acids. Trimming took 4 bases from V and 3 from J, leaving 13 bases between them. CDR1 is MDHEN and CDR2 is SYDVKM in the germline V gene. This chain's CDR3 is CASSSRKASNQPQHF. CDR3 nucleotides: TGTGCCAGCAGTTCCCGTAAAGCCTCCAATCAGCCCCAGCATTTT.

The rearrangement uses TRBV19 and TRBJ1-1, with D tentatively TRBD1 (6 bases). The germline CDR1 and CDR2 sequences are LNHDA and SQIVND (reference sequence). This CDR3 spans 14 amino acids. V lost 6 bases to trimming and J lost 5 bases, with 16 bases between them. The CDR3 nucleotides read TGTGCCAGTAGCTATCCAGGGGTTTTTACTGAAGCTTTCTTT. As protein: CASSYPGVFTEAFF.